These T cell receptor beta chains were read from a single sample in a study of T-cell memory formation after mild COVID-19. TCRdb redid the calling of the 5' RACE reads with MiXCR, one entry per CDR3 protein. Of over 500,000 distinct CDR3 sequences listed, around 15% were seen once; the top ten hold approximately 8.1%. Input material: PBMCs or a T cell subset sorted from them (not recorded which). These receptors were collected from an adult woman who had mild COVID-19 (a few samples of this study predate the infection). Cell type and time point are not known. The CDR3 runs from the conserved cysteine through the conserved F or W. A D gene is named only where the DNA matches it firmly. Only part of the rows carry a size: once, few, many, or a class if the clone is expanded.

TRBJ2-7,-,TRBV5-1,once,TGCGCCAGCAGCTATACGGCCAGTGAGCAGTACTTC,CASSYTASEQYF
TRBJ1-1,TRBD1,TRBV12-3/TRBV12-4,many,TGTGCCAGCAGTTTAGGGACAGGGTGGTCCACTGAAGCTTTCTTT,CASSLGTGWSTEAFF
TRBJ1-1,-,TRBV30,-,TGTGCCTGGAGTACCCGGGGGGGGGCTGAAGCTTTCTTT,CAWSTRGGAEAFF
TRBJ1-5,TRBD1,TRBV7-9,-,TGTGCCAGCAGCGGTCCCCGGGACAGCCCACAATCAGCCCAGCATTTT,CASSGPRDSPQSAQHF
TRBJ2-1,-,TRBV19,many,TGTGCCAGTAGTATCGATGTCAGGGCCCTTGATGAGCAGTTCTTC,CASSIDVRALDEQFF
TRBJ2-7,TRBD2,TRBV20-1,few,TGCAGTGCTAGTGGGACTAGCGGGGGTGAGCAGTACTTC,CSASGTSGGEQYF
TRBJ2-1,TRBD2,TRBV4-1,-,TGCGCCAGCAGCCAAGAAATGGCGGGGGGCTCCTACAATGAGCAGTTCTTC,CASSQEMAGGSYNEQFF
TRBJ2-1,TRBD2,TRBV7-3,few,TGTGCCAGCAGCCGGGGGACTAGCAGCAATGAGCAGTTCTTC,CASSRGTSSNEQFF
TRBJ2-7,-,TRBV29-1,-,TGCAGCGTTGAAGATGGGCCCTACTACGAGCAGTACTTC,CSVEDGPYYEQYF
TRBJ1-4,TRBD1,TRBV19,-,TGTGCCAGTAGTACACCGGGACAGGGTAATGAAAAACTGTTTTTT,CASSTPGQGNEKLFF
TRBJ2-7,-,TRBV7-2,-,TGTGCCAGCAGCGCGACTCGAGGGGGTGAGCAGTACTTC,CASSATRGGEQYF
TRBJ2-3,-,TRBV7-3,few,TGTGCCAGCAGCCTGCTAGGGACTGCCACTAGCACAGATACGCAGTATTTT,CASSLLGTATSTDTQYF
TRBJ2-3,TRBD2,TRBV15,-,TGTGCCACCAGCAGTTACGGGACTAGCGGGGGGGCCAGAGATACGCAGTATTTT,CATSSYGTSGGARDTQYF
TRBJ2-4,TRBD2,TRBV4-1,-,TGCGCCAGCAGCCCGGTGGGACGGGGGGGAGCCAAAAACATTCAGTACTTC,CASSPVGRGGAKNIQYF
TRBJ2-5,TRBD2,TRBV5-1,-,TGCGCCAGCAGCTTGGTGGTAGCGGGGGGTCAGGAGACCCAGTACTTC,CASSLVVAGGQETQYF
TRBJ1-2,-,TRBV6-1,-,TGTGCCAGCAGTCCTGGGTCCAACTATGGCTACACCTTC,CASSPGSNYGYTF
TRBJ2-7,-,TRBV5-6,few,TGTGCCAGCAGCTTAGACCTCCTCACCTCCTACGAGCAGTACTTC,CASSLDLLTSYEQYF
TRBJ2-7,TRBD1,TRBV12-3/TRBV12-4,few,TGTGCCAGCAGTTTAGGTGGGTCAGGGGGCTACGAGCAGTACTTC,CASSLGGSGGYEQYF
TRBJ2-1,TRBD1,TRBV5-1,-,TGCGCCAGCAGCATAGGGACAGGGAGGTTCTTC,CASSIGTGRFF
TRBJ2-3,-,TRBV5-4,-,TGTGCCAGCAGCATGGGAGGAGCGGGCCCTAGCACAGATACGCAGTATTTT,CASSMGGAGPSTDTQYF
TRBJ2-1,TRBD2,TRBV3-1,-,TGTGCCAGCAGCCCGCGGACTAGCGCGGATGGCAATGAGCAGTTCTTC,CASSPRTSADGNEQFF
TRBJ2-3,TRBD2,TRBV29-1,many,TGCAGCGCTTTCGCCGGGGTGGGACTAGTGGATACGCAGTATTTT,CSAFAGVGLVDTQYF